These 32 T cell receptor beta chains were all obtained from the same sample, sequenced in a study of radiation and T cells in renal cell carcinoma. Sequencing used immunoSEQ multiplex PCR; TCRdb keeps in-frame clones, though not all of them. This table has under 20,000 clones, roughly 62% appearing once. Treatment noted: 15 Gy SBRT to primary tumor, nephrectomy 4 weeks later. The sequences come from tumor tissue, collected from a patient whose treatment included radiotherapy and nephrectomy. The receptor set was obtained from an older woman with renal cell carcinoma.

This clone was seen only a few times. The rearrangement uses TRBV27 and TRBJ1-5; 8 bases match TRBD1. Germline CDR1 reads MNHEY; CDR2 reads SMNVEV (reference sequence). The CDR3 is 14 residues long. The trim removed 9 bases at V and 2 bases at J, leaving 6 bases unmatched. CDR3 amino acids: CASRPGQGNQPQHF. The CDR3 coding sequence is TGTGCCAGTCGGCCGGGACAGGGCAATCAGCCCCAGCATTTT.

This clone was picked up a small number of times. The V call is TRBV7-9, the J call TRBJ2-7, with no clear D. The CDR3 length is 12 residues. The germline CDR1 and CDR2 sequences are SEHNR and FQNEAQ (reference sequence). V was cut by 8 bases and J by 0 bases, with 8 bases left in between. CDR3 coding DNA: TGTGCCAGCGGTGACGGCTCCTACGAGCAGTACTTC. It translates to CASGDGSYEQYF.

The V and J genes are TRBV7-8 and TRBJ2-1, with D uncertain. Trimming took 5 bases from V and 6 from J, leaving 17 bases between them. Looked up from germline, CDR1 is SGHVS and CDR2 is FQNEAQ. The CDR3 length is 15 residues. CDR3 nucleotide sequence: TGTGCCAGCAGCCACCGTGGTCAGAATATCAATGAGCAGTTCTTC. Encoded protein: CASSHRGQNINEQFF.

By proportion, this clone is medium-sized. The chain combines TRBV6-6 with TRBJ1-5, with D tentatively TRBD1 (6 bases). The V end lost 2 bases, the J end lost 3 bases, and 11 bases lay between the germline ends. Germline V gene sequence: CDR1 MNHNY, CDR2 SVGAGI (reference sequence). There are 15 residues in the CDR3. As DNA, the CDR3 is TGTGCCAGCAGTTACGGAGGGGACAACAATCAGCCCCAGCATTTT. Translated: CASSYGGDNNQPQHF.

The chain joins TRBV5-4 to TRBJ2-1; TRBD2 matches at 8 bases. The CDR3 has 15 amino acids. The germline V gene encodes CDR1 SGHNT and CDR2 YYREEE (reference sequence). J gave up 2 bases and V 5 bases, and 6 bases lay outside the gene matches. DNA of the CDR3: TGTGCCAGCAGAGCCTCGGGGGGGCCCTACAATGAGCAGTTCTTC. Amino acids: CASRASGGPYNEQFF.

This clone was detected once. This sequence joins TRBV19 and TRBJ1-6; D call uncertain. Germline V gene data show CDR1 as LNHDA and CDR2 as SQIVND (reference sequence). The CDR3 has 16 amino acids. Trimming pared 5 bases from V and 0 bases from J, leaving 11 bases between. CDR3 nucleotide sequence: TGTGCCAGTAGTGCCCGGAAGAGCTCCTATAATTCACCCCTCCACTTT. It translates to CASSARKSSYNSPLHF. Supplemented by reference TRBV19 and TRBJ1-6, the full variable domain reads DGGITQSPKYLFRKEGQNVTLSCEQNLNHDAMYWYRQDPGQGLRLIYYSQIVNDFQKGDIAEGYSVSREKKESFPLTVTSAQKNPTAFYLCASSARKSSYNSPLHFGNGTRLTVT.

This clone was found a few times. The CDR3 sequence: CASSYRGGTDTQYF. For the CDR3, the DNA is TGTGCCAGCAGTTACCGGGGCGGCACAGATACGCAGTATTTT. V is TRBV6-5 and J is TRBJ2-3; D might be TRBD1 or TRBD2, each matching 5 bases. Germline V gives CDR1 MNHEY, CDR2 SVGAGI. Trimming shortened V by 2 bases and J by 1 base, and 7 bases separated the two germline ends. The CDR3 consists of 14 residues.

CDR3 in amino acids: CASSRTGEVTGELFF. The DNA for the CDR3 is TGTGCCAGCAGCAGGACAGGGGAGGTCACCGGGGAGCTGTTTTTT. The chain links TRBV6-5 to TRBJ2-2; TRBD1 aligns across 9 bases. The length of the CDR3 is 15 residues. From germline, CDR1 is MNHEY and CDR2 SVGAGI. J was trimmed by 4 bases and V by 6 bases; bases with no gene match: 6.

This clone was detected only a few times. The chain is built from TRBV9 and TRBJ2-7; D is unclear. The V end lost 0 bases, the J end lost 0 bases, and 10 bases lay between the germline ends. The CDR3 has 15 residues. Germline-derived CDR1 and CDR2 are SGDLS and YYNGEE. DNA for the CDR3: TGTGCCAGCAGCGTAGAAGCGAGCAGCTCCTACGAGCAGTACTTC. Protein product: CASSVEASSSYEQYF.

The rearrangement uses TRBV6-1 and TRBJ1-6; the match to TRBD1 covers 7 bases. CDR3 size: 15 residues. Germline CDR1 reads MNHNS; CDR2 reads SASEGT. V was pared by 6 bases and J by 14 bases, with 16 bases of the junction left unmatched. CDR3 nucleotide sequence: TGTGCCAGCAGGAAAGAAGGGGGCGGCGAAGGAGCCCTCCACTTT. It translates to CASRKEGGGEGALHF.

The V call is TRBV4-2, the J call TRBJ1-1, with D hard to call. Germline V CDR1 and CDR2: LGHNA, YNFKEQ. The CDR3 consists of 13 residues. Between the trimmed V and J ends, which lost 3 bases and 7 bases, there was a span of 12 bases. DNA of the CDR3: TGTGCCAGCAGCCAGAGGACGGATCTTGAAGCTTTCTTT. Protein sequence: CASSQRTDLEAFF.

This clone was found once. V usage is TRBV7-2 and J usage is TRBJ2-7; TRBD1 might be the D (6 bases). The V end was cut by 5 bases, the J end by 3 bases, with 14 bases between. CDR1 is SGHTA and CDR2 is FQGNSA in the germline V gene. The CDR3 sequence is 14 residues long. The CDR3 nucleotides are TGTGCCAGCAGCAGCCGGGACAAGATCTACGAGCAGTACTTC. Translating gives CASSSRDKIYEQYF.

The CDR3 protein is CASSKGLAGREQFF. CDR3 DNA sequence: TGCGCCAGCAGCAAGGGACTAGCGGGACGGGAGCAGTTCTTC. The rearrangement links TRBV5-1 to TRBJ2-1, with 13 bases identical to TRBD2. The CDR3 runs 14 residues. CDR1 is SGHRS, CDR2 YFSETQ, per germline. Trimming took 4 bases from V and 10 from J; bases not matched to a gene: 5.

The chain combines TRBV2 with TRBJ2-1; D may be TRBD1 (5 bases). V dropped 8 bases and J dropped 7 bases, with 18 bases sitting between them. The germline CDR1 and CDR2 sequences are SNHLY and FYNNEI. CDR3 size: 14 residues. For the CDR3, the DNA is TGTGCCAGCTGGGGCCCTATGAGGTTAAATGAGCAGTTCTTC. Protein product: CASWGPMRLNEQFF. Full variable domain (missing parts from reference TRBV2 and TRBJ2-1): EPEVTQTPSHQVTQMGQEVILRCVPISNHLYFYWYRQILGQKVEFLVSFYNNEISEKSEIFDDQFSVERPDGSNFTLKIRSTKLEDSAMYFCASWGPMRLNEQFFGPGTRLTVL.

The rearrangement uses TRBV9 and TRBJ2-6; D perhaps matches TRBD2 (5 bases). CDR1 and CDR2 (germline): SGDLS, YYNGEE. V was cut by 0 bases and J by 0 bases, with 7 bases left in between. The CDR3 is made up of 16 amino acids. CDR3 sequence (DNA): TGTGCCAGCAGCGTAGCGGGGAGCTCTGGGGCCAACGTCCTGACTTTC. Protein sequence: CASSVAGSSGANVLTF. Using reference TRBV9 and TRBJ2-6 for the parts outside the CDR3, the full variable domain is DSGVTQTPKHLITATGQRVTLRCSPRSGDLSVYWYQQSLDQGLQFLIQYYNGEERAKGNILERFSAQQFPDLHSELNLSSLELGDSALYFCASSVAGSSGANVLTFGAGSRLTVL.

This clone is labeled as medium-sized. This chain uses TRBV27 with TRBJ2-1, with 8 positions matching TRBD2. CDR1 is MNHEY and CDR2 is SMNVEV in the germline V gene (reference sequence). The CDR3 extends over 14 amino acids. V dropped 4 bases and J dropped 6; count of bases not matched to a gene: 5. The CDR3 coding sequence is TGTGCCAGCAGTTCCGGGGGGGCCTTCAATGAGCAGTTCTTC. Residues: CASSSGGAFNEQFF.

A single count supports this clone. This chain joins TRBV5-1 and TRBJ2-1; D gene ambiguous. CDR3 length: 12 amino acids. Germline V lookup: CDR1 SGHRS, CDR2 YFSETQ. V was cut by 0 bases and J by 7 bases, with 5 bases left in between. CDR3 coding DNA: TGCGCCAGCAGCTTGGGAGTGAATGAGCAGTTCTTC. Translated: CASSLGVNEQFF.

V usage is TRBV6-1 and J usage is TRBJ1-2; 11 bases are shared with TRBD1. CDR3 length: 15 amino acids. Germline trimming cut 0 bases from V and 7 bases from J; bases unmatched to any gene: 4. Germline-derived CDR1 and CDR2 are MNHNS and SASEGT. The CDR3 region is CASSEAWTGGGGYTF. CDR3 coding DNA: TGTGCCAGCAGTGAAGCCTGGACAGGGGGCGGTGGCTACACCTTC.

This rearrangement joins TRBV11-2 to TRBJ2-2, with D hard to call. CDR1 is SGHAT, CDR2 FQNNGV, per germline. The length of the CDR3 is 13 residues. The V gene lost 3 bases and the J gene lost 1 base, with 3 bases spanning the gap. The CDR3 spells CASSLRNTGELFF. The CDR3 coding sequence is TGTGCCAGCAGCTTGCGGAACACCGGGGAGCTGTTTTTT. Supplemented by reference TRBV11-2 and TRBJ2-2, the full variable domain reads EAGVAQSPRYKIIEKRQSVAFWCNPISGHATLYWYQQILGQGPKLLIQFQNNGVVDDSQLPKDRFSAERLKGVDSTLKIQPAKLEDSAVYLCASSLRNTGELFFGEGSRLTVL.

This chain connects TRBV27 to TRBJ2-5, with unresolved D. CDR1 and CDR2 from the germline V gene are MNHEY and SMNVEV (reference sequence). V dropped 4 bases and J dropped 2 bases, with 11 bases sitting between them. The CDR3 totals 14 residues. The CDR3 region has the DNA TGTGCCAGCAGTTCCGCCCTAAAACAAGAGACCCAGTACTTC. It translates to CASSSALKQETQYF.

This clone has more than one count but fewer than ten. The chain couples TRBV7-2 to TRBJ2-1; TRBD2 agrees at 8 bases. The length of the CDR3 is 14 residues. V lost 1 base and J lost 5; bases outside the gene matches: 1. The germline V gene has CDR1 SGHTA and CDR2 FQGNSA. In DNA form, the CDR3 reads TGTGCCAGCAGCTTAGGACTAGCGAACAATGAGCAGTTCTTC. Residues: CASSLGLANNEQFF.

This clone was observed a few times. The gene calls are TRBV27 and TRBJ2-1; TRBD2 is a possible D gene (6 bases). Germline CDR1 is MNHEY and CDR2 is SMNVEV (reference sequence). Trimming removed 1 base from V and 10 bases from J, with 14 bases in between. CDR3 length: 14 residues. Written as DNA, the CDR3 is TGTGCCAGCAGTTTATACCTAGCGACCGGAGAGCAGTTCTTC. Protein sequence: CASSLYLATGEQFF.

In its sample, this clone was seen a few times. The chain uses TRBV28 and TRBJ1-1; a weak D match, TRBD1 (5 bases). Germline CDR1 and CDR2: MDHEN and SYDVKM. CDR3 size: 13 residues. Trimming cost V 1 base and J 3 bases, with 6 bases left between them. In DNA, the CDR3 is TGTGCCAGCAGTTTATTGGGGGACACTGAAGCTTTCTTT. This sequence encodes CASSLLGDTEAFF.

CDR3 loop: CASSPRTVNTGELFF. In nucleotides, the CDR3 is TGTGCCAGCAGCCCCCGGACAGTGAACACCGGGGAGCTGTTTTTT. The V call is TRBV11-3, the J call TRBJ2-2; maybe TRBD1 (6 bases). The CDR3 has 15 amino acids. From germline, CDR1 is SGHNT and CDR2 YENEEA. V lost 5 bases and J lost 1, with 11 bases in between.

This sequence joins TRBV29-1 and TRBJ2-5; 9 nucleotides line up with TRBD1. Trimming at V came to 6 bases and at J to 4 bases, leaving 9 bases not matched to a gene. The CDR3 loop spans 14 amino acids. Germline CDR1 reads SQVTM; CDR2 reads ANQGSEA. CDR3 in amino acids: CSVATGGGSETQYF. The DNA for the CDR3 is TGCAGCGTAGCGACAGGGGGAGGATCAGAGACCCAGTACTTC.

In this sample, this clone turned up a few times. The rearrangement joins TRBV6-1 to TRBJ1-2; the D is unclear. V was shortened by 7 bases and J by 3 bases, with 12 bases between the two germline ends. In germline, CDR1 is MNHNS, CDR2 SASEGT. The CDR3 extends over 13 amino acids. The CDR3, as DNA: TGTGCCAGCATCCCGGCCCGGGACTATGGCTACACCTTC. This gives the protein CASIPARDYGYTF.

The J gene is TRBJ2-3, the V gene TRBV5-1; D is possibly TRBD2 (6 bases). Deletions cut 3 bases from V and 3 bases from J, with 17 bases between. From germline, CDR1 is SGHRS and CDR2 YFSETQ. The length of the CDR3 is 16 residues. CDR3 nucleotide sequence: TGCGCCAGCAGCTCGAATACCCCCGGGGGTACAGATACGCAGTATTTT. Translation gives CASSSNTPGGTDTQYF.

The V call is TRBV14, the J call TRBJ2-7; D tentatively fits TRBD1 or TRBD2 (9 bases each). The CDR3 is 14 residues long. Trimming cost V 6 bases and J 6 bases, with 18 bases left between them. Germline V gene lookup returns CDR1 SGHDN and CDR2 FVKESK. The CDR3 DNA reads TGTGCCAGCAGTAGCGGGGGACAGGGAATCGAGCAGTACTTC. Amino acids: CASSSGGQGIEQYF.

The V gene is TRBV19, the J gene TRBJ2-5, with 8 bases fitting TRBD1. Germline V gene data show CDR1 as LNHDA and CDR2 as SQIVND (reference sequence). The J segment lost 4 bases and the V segment lost 6 bases, leaving 13 bases of the junction unmatched. This CDR3 comprises 16 residues. The CDR3 DNA follows: TGTGCCAGTAGGGACGCGCGCAGGACAGGGAGAGAGACCCAGTACTTC. Encoded protein: CASRDARRTGRETQYF.

The chain joins TRBV11-2 to TRBJ2-7, with D possibly matching TRBD1 (6 bases). Germline V CDR1 and CDR2: SGHAT, FQNNGV. V shed 5 bases and J shed 5 bases, with 19 bases lying between them. This CDR3 comprises 15 residues. CDR3 DNA sequence: TGTGCCAGCAGCATACCAGGGGTTACTTCCAACGAGCAGTACTTC. Translating it yields CASSIPGVTSNEQYF. Full variable domain (rest looked up from reference TRBV11-2 and TRBJ2-7): EAGVAQSPRYKIIEKRQSVAFWCNPISGHATLYWYQQILGQGPKLLIQFQNNGVVDDSQLPKDRFSAERLKGVDSTLKIQPAKLEDSAVYLCASSIPGVTSNEQYFGPGTRLTVT.

This clone occurred a few times. The chain couples TRBV7-9 to TRBJ2-4; D is perhaps TRBD1 or TRBD2 (6 bases each). Germline V gene sequence: CDR1 SEHNR, CDR2 FQNEAQ (reference sequence). The CDR3 is made up of 15 amino acids. V was pared by 1 base and J by 1 base, with 8 bases between. The CDR3 coding sequence is TGTGCCAGCAGCTTAGGGGGGGCTGCCAAAAACATTCAGTACTTC. Translation: CASSLGGAAKNIQYF.

The chain joins TRBV5-1 to TRBJ2-7; 10 nucleotides align to TRBD1. Trimming cost V 3 bases and J 4 bases; bases outside gene matches: 4. The CDR3 consists of 14 residues. Germline CDR1 is SGHRS and CDR2 is YFSETQ. CDR3 region: CASSSTGGTYEQYF. CDR3 nucleotides: TGCGCCAGCAGCTCGACAGGGGGCACGTACGAGCAGTACTTC. The full variable domain, in which reference TRBV5-1 and TRBJ2-7 provide the parts outside the CDR3, is KAGVTQTPRYLIKTRGQQVTLSCSPISGHRSVSWYQQTPGQGLQFLFEYFSETQRNKGNFPGRFSGRQFSNSRSEMNVSTLELGDSALYLCASSSTGGTYEQYFGPGTRLTVT.